This T cell receptor beta chain originates from a study of identical twins. A few counts support this clonotype. The CDR3 has 16 residues. Germline loops: CDR1 MNHNS, CDR2 SASEGT. Trimming took 0 bases from V and 8 from J, leaving 19 bases between them. TCRdb reprocessed the 5' RACE reads via MiXCR and lists one record per CDR3 protein. Seen here are around 470,000 distinct CDR3 sequences, approximately 15% observed once, and the top ten hold over 0.5%. Separately, the same data were catalogued under a study of yellow fever vaccine responses in identical twins.

Input material: CD4+ T cells sorted from blood. The chain carries TRBV6-1 and TRBJ1-2; no definite D call. The source of this sequence is a woman between 18 and 29 years old in good health. The CDR3 region is CASSEAVSRLLTGYTF. The CDR3 DNA sequence: TGTGCCAGCAGTGAAGCGGTTAGTCGTCTTCTCACAGGCTACACCTTC.